The 13 T cell receptor beta chains presented below share a single source sample, sequenced in a study of T cells after yellow fever vaccination. TCRdb reprocessed the 5' RACE reads with MiXCR, giving one entry per CDR3 protein. This sample has about 550,000 distinct CDR3 sequences; roughly 21% occur once, and the top ten carry roughly an eighth. The sample here was PBMCs, taken 15 days after the yellow fever booster vaccination. The receptors shown here come from a man aged 30-40 years who received the YFV17D yellow fever vaccine.

This clonotype was found a few times. V gene TRBV7-2 combines with J gene TRBJ1-6; TRBD1 matches 7 bases. Trimming at V came to 1 base and at J to 9 bases, leaving 3 bases not matched to a gene. The CDR3 totals 14 residues. Germline CDR1 and CDR2: SGHTA and FQGNSA. The CDR3 here is CASSLVGTVSPLHF. The CDR3 nucleotides read TGTGCCAGCAGCTTAGTAGGGACAGTTTCACCCCTCCACTTT.

V gene TRBV5-1 combines with J gene TRBJ2-2; D remains ambiguous. This CDR3 spans 13 amino acids. V lost 0 bases and J 12 bases, leaving 12 bases between the germline ends. Germline values: CDR1 SGHRS, CDR2 YFSETQ. The CDR3 here is CASSLESRAKLFF. CDR3 nucleotide sequence: TGCGCCAGCAGCTTGGAGAGCCGGGCAAAGCTGTTTTTT.

This clonotype showed up just a few times. The chain links TRBV7-2 to TRBJ2-5; perhaps D is TRBD1 or TRBD2 (5 bases each). CDR1 and CDR2 from the germline V gene are SGHTA and FQGNSA. Trimming took off 2 bases at V and 9 bases at J, with 16 bases between the two ends. This CDR3 is built from 14 residues. The CDR3 sequence is CASSLKIVGGAQYF. Here the CDR3 DNA reads TGTGCCAGCAGCTTAAAAATTGTTGGGGGAGCCCAGTACTTC.

The chain carries TRBV28 and TRBJ2-1; D not certain. From germline, CDR1 is MDHEN and CDR2 SYDVKM. Between the trimmed V and J ends, which lost 4 bases and 0 bases, there was a span of 13 bases. The CDR3 consists of 16 residues. CDR3 coding DNA: TGTGCCAGCAGTTCGGGTGACTTGTCCTCCTACAATGAGCAGTTCTTC. The encoded protein is CASSSGDLSSYNEQFF.

The rearrangement uses TRBV19 and TRBJ2-2; possible D gene TRBD1, 6 bases. Trimming removed 7 bases at V and 0 bases at J, with 18 bases between. The CDR3 consists of 17 residues. Germline V gives CDR1 LNHDA, CDR2 SQIVND (reference sequence). The DNA for the CDR3 is TGTGCCAGTATTGTTGAAAGGGACATCGCGAACACCGGGGAGCTGTTTTTT. This translates into CASIVERDIANTGELFF.

V gene TRBV12-3 or TRBV12-4 combines with J gene TRBJ2-1; TRBD1 agrees at 8 bases. The CDR3 covers 14 residues. The V segment lost 6 bases and the J segment 6 bases; nucleotides outside the gene matches: 7. CDR3 sequence (DNA): TGTGCCAGCAGAATTCCCGGACAGGGCAATGAGCAGTTCTTC. Amino acids: CASRIPGQGNEQFF.

The gene calls are TRBV7-2 and TRBJ2-2; 11 bases are shared with TRBD2. V lost 5 bases and J lost 5; bases outside the gene matches: 4. CDR1 and CDR2 from the germline V gene are SGHTA and FQGNSA. The CDR3 is 15 residues long. The CDR3 loop reads CASSPTSGSTGELFF. CDR3 DNA sequence: TGTGCCAGCAGCCCCACTAGCGGGAGTACCGGGGAGCTGTTTTTT.

This clonotype appeared a few times. The chain links TRBV7-2 to TRBJ2-5, with D possibly matching TRBD2 (7 bases). CDR3 length: 14 residues. Trimming removed 4 bases at V and 6 bases at J, with 15 bases between. The germline gives CDR1 SGHTA, CDR2 FQGNSA. The CDR3 protein is CASSSWGGPKTQYF. The CDR3 region has the DNA TGTGCCAGCAGCTCGTGGGGGGGCCCGAAGACCCAGTACTTC.

This clonotype was observed a few times. V usage is TRBV6-5 and J usage is TRBJ1-5, with D perhaps matching TRBD1 (5 bases). The CDR3 totals 14 residues. Germline-derived CDR1 and CDR2 are MNHEY and SVGAGI. V lost 3 bases, J lost 3 bases, and 9 bases lay in between. CDR3 in DNA: TGTGCCAGCAGTTATGCGGGACTCAATCAGCCCCAGCATTTT. Translating it yields CASSYAGLNQPQHF.

The sample holds a few counts of this clonotype. The chain is built from TRBV12-3 or TRBV12-4 and TRBJ2-1; TRBD2 matches at 7 bases. J lost 7 bases, V lost 1 base, and 4 bases had no gene match. The CDR3 sequence is 14 residues long. CDR3 sequence (DNA): TGTGCCAGCAGTTTAGGAACTAGCGTGAATGAGCAGTTCTTC. Its translation: CASSLGTSVNEQFF.

The chain joins TRBV27 to TRBJ2-3, with D tentatively TRBD1 or TRBD2 (6 bases each). CDR3 length: 16 residues. With 2 bases removed from V and 3 bases from J, the gap between germline ends came to 15 bases. Per the germline V gene, CDR1 is MNHEY and CDR2 is SMNVEV (reference sequence). CDR3 sequence (DNA): TGTGCCAGCAGTTTAATTCAAGGGGGAGGTACAGATACGCAGTATTTT. This translates into CASSLIQGGGTDTQYF.

This clonotype was seen only a few times. The CDR3 region has the DNA TGTGCCAGCAGCCTGACGGGACAGGGGGCTAACTATGGCTACACCTTC. Residues: CASSLTGQGANYGYTF. The chain employs TRBV7-9 and TRBJ1-2, with 11 nucleotides matching TRBD1. The CDR3 runs to 16 residues. CDR1 SEHNR and CDR2 FQNEAQ come from the germline V gene (reference sequence). Trimming took 5 bases from V and 0 from J; bases not matched to a gene: 5.

The gene calls are TRBV20-1 and TRBJ2-5, with 7 bases that match TRBD2. The CDR3 is made up of 13 amino acids. Germline V gene lookup returns CDR1 DFQATT and CDR2 SNEGSKA (reference sequence). This chain's CDR3 is CGKRDRYQETQYF. CDR3 nucleotides: TGCGGGAAGCGGGACCGGTACCAAGAGACCCAGTACTTC.